The entry below gives a single TCR beta chain sequence along with its context. The ends were cut back, 1 base at V and 4 bases at J, with 11 bases in the middle. CDR3 length: 14 amino acids. Germline V CDR1 and CDR2: SGHRS, YFSETQ. The data derive from a study of metastatic and nonmetastatic thyroid tumors. Across the whole study: Across peripheral blood and tumor or nodule tissue samples taken from malignant and benign thyroid patients, the repertoires were compared with one another.

TCRdb reprocessed the PCR reads using MiXCR. The table has approximately 7,000 clones, around two fifths seen once. Each patient came to thyroid surgery without any prior treatment (of any kind). The sequencing sample was made of tumor tissue. This rearrangement joins TRBV5-1 to TRBJ1-1; no clear D. This receptor was identified in a female donor with papillary thyroid cancer or a benign thyroid nodule (not recorded which). Some clones in this sample may be carry-over from other donors' samples. The CDR3 protein is CASSLNMGATEAFF. CDR3 bases: TGCGCCAGCAGCTTGAATATGGGTGCCACTGAAGCTTTCTTT.